This T cell receptor beta chain was identified in a study of blood T cells in healthy people across ages. This CDR3 is built from 15 residues. Germline CDR1 reads MNHEY; CDR2 reads SVGAGI. Combining a sample-barcoded 5' primer with a J-beta primer mix, a second PCR ran for about 6 to 12 cycles. Every sample returned 2.5 million or more CDR3-containing paired-end reads. TCRdb independently ran MiXCR on the 5' RACE reads; one entry per CDR3 protein. Among fewer than 750,000 distinct CDR3 sequences listed, less than 60% were seen once. Study-level results: Strong correlation linked observed beta diversity and percent naive T cells.

A remark on this clonotype: The antigen is not known. A much larger clone differs from this one at a single base, so this may be a read error.

The chain joins TRBV6-5 to TRBJ2-4, with TRBD2 identical over 8 bases. The end of the DNA aligns better with TRBJ2-7, so the J call may be wrong. The sequencing sample was made of blood. The TCR comes from a man aged 80 or over in good health. The CDR3 region has the DNA TGTGCCAGCAGTTATTCCGGGACTAGTCATGACGAGCAGTACTTC. Translation gives CASSYSGTSHDEQYF.